This TCR beta chain was sequenced during a study of blood T cell repertoires in COVID-19. CDR1 SNHLY and CDR2 FYNNEI come from the germline V gene. The CDR3 is 14 residues long. J was trimmed by 0 bases and V by 7 bases; bases with no gene match: 3. TCRdb's copy holds only in-frame clones and misses some; the assay was immunoSEQ multiplex PCR. This repertoire shows approximately 51,000 clones, roughly 91% found once; its top ten account for approximately 5.9%. The sequenced material came from peripheral blood. The J gene is TRBJ1-3, the V gene TRBV2, with 7 bases identical to TRBD1. The sequence derives from a man aged 45-60 years with active COVID-19. The CDR3, as DNA: TGTGCCAGCACAGGGGGAAACTCTGGAAACACCATATATTTT. Encoded protein: CASTGGNSGNTIYF.